This TCR beta chain appears in the sequencing data of a study of blood T cell repertoires in COVID-19. Study-level information: Italy, Spain and the United States were the sources of the convalescent and acute COVID-19 samples. The analysed material was cDNA or gDNA that came from T cells, B-cell-depleted T cells, or PBMCs.

In the original processing: Amplification of reference gene primers provided the estimated nucleated cell counts. Some clones are missing from TCRdb's copy, which holds only in-frame ones; the method was immunoSEQ multiplex PCR. The V and J calls and clone size were taken over from that table, and D and trimming were inferred from the DNA. The table lists approximately 210,000 clones, roughly nine tenths of them singletons. Germline V gives CDR1 MNHEY, CDR2 SVGEGT. The V segment lost 7 bases and the J segment 8 bases; nucleotides outside the gene matches: 18. The CDR3 covers 16 residues. This TCR was recovered from a man between 65 and 85 years old with acute or convalescent COVID-19. Material: peripheral blood. The rearrangement uses TRBV6-2 or TRBV6-3 and TRBJ2-3; 7 bases line up with TRBD2. This CDR3 reads CASTPRGDLRSVTQYF. Here the CDR3 DNA reads TGTGCCAGCACCCCCCGGGGGGACCTTCGGAGCGTTACGCAGTATTTT.